This is a list of T cell receptor beta chains from one sample in a study of blood T cell repertoires in COVID-19. Profiled with immunoSEQ multiplex PCR; TCRdb holds only in-frame clones, not every one. The sample consists of 200,000 to 250,000 clones, approximately 78% of them appearing once. Material for sequencing was peripheral blood. These receptors all stem from an older woman with COVID-19, enrolled during active disease. The CDR3 runs from the conserved cysteine through the conserved F or W. The order of the fields is clone size, D gene, V gene, J gene, CDR3 protein, CDR3 DNA. D genes are given only for firm matches. Size values are once, few and many counts, or a class for expanded clones, and some rows have none.

NA,TRBD2,TRBV19,TRBJ2-7,CASSRTSGSFDYEQYF,TGTGCCAGTAGTAGGACTAGCGGGAGTTTCGACTACGAGCAGTACTTC
NA,TRBD1,TRBV28,TRBJ1-2,CASSIRQGRMAGYTF,TGTGCCAGCAGTATTCGACAGGGGCGAATGGCTGGCTACACCTTC
once,TRBD1,TRBV7-9,TRBJ2-5,CASSSGTAFQETQYF,TGTGCCAGCAGCTCCGGGACAGCCTTTCAAGAGACCCAGTACTTC
NA,TRBD1,TRBV28,TRBJ2-7,CASSSIQGQPSEQYF,TGTGCCAGCAGTTCGATCCAGGGACAGCCCAGCGAGCAGTACTTC
NA,TRBD1,TRBV13,TRBJ2-1,CASSLARGHYNEQFF,TGTGCCAGCAGCTTAGCCAGGGGGCATTACAATGAGCAGTTCTTC
NA,TRBD2,TRBV2,TRBJ2-5,CASSYLAVQETQYF,TGTGCCAGCAGCTACCTAGCGGTACAAGAGACCCAGTACTTC
once,NA,TRBV30,TRBJ1-3,CAWGQFLSGNTIYF,TGTGCCTGGGGACAGTTTCTCTCTGGAAACACCATATATTTT
once,TRBD2,TRBV6-2/TRBV6-3,TRBJ2-7,CASSSAGSYEQYF,TGTGCCAGCAGTTCAGCGGGATCCTACGAGCAGTACTTC
NA,NA,TRBV7-3,TRBJ2-3,CASSQAGTDTQYF,TGTGCCAGCAGCCAAGCCGGCACAGATACGCAGTATTTT
NA,NA,TRBV6-6,TRBJ2-7,CASRDGVALSYEQYF,TGTGCCAGCAGGGACGGGGTGGCCCTCTCCTACGAGCAGTACTTC
NA,NA,TRBV7-9,TRBJ1-2,CASSLAAGMWNGYTF,TGTGCCAGCAGCTTAGCGGCAGGGATGTGGAATGGCTACACCTTC
NA,NA,TRBV18,TRBJ1-3,CASSPLIPGAGNTIYF,TGTGCCAGCTCACCACTAATTCCGGGGGCTGGAAACACCATATATTTT
NA,TRBD2,TRBV28,TRBJ2-7,CASTGGPREQYF,TGTGCCAGCACGGGAGGGCCGAGGGAGCAGTACTTC
NA,NA,TRBV24-1,TRBJ2-7,CATPPLGWETLYEQYF,TGTGCCACCCCCCCGTTGGGTTGGGAGACATTGTACGAGCAGTACTTC
NA,NA,TRBV4-3,TRBJ1-5,CASSQDGGNSNQPQHF,TGCGCCAGCAGCCAAGACGGAGGGAATAGCAATCAGCCCCAGCATTTT
NA,TRBD2,TRBV4-3,TRBJ2-3,CASSLSGIITDTQYF,TGCGCCAGCAGCCTTAGCGGGATTATAACAGATACGCAGTATTTT
NA,NA,TRBV6-5,TRBJ1-6,CASSKNLGLGAPHF,TGTGCCAGCAGCAAGAACTTGGGCCTGGGAGCCCCCCACTTT
NA,TRBD1,TRBV19,TRBJ2-2,CASSPGQGGTGELFF,TGTGCCAGTAGCCCGGGACAGGGGGGCACCGGGGAGCTGTTTTTT
NA,TRBD2,TRBV5-1,TRBJ2-1,CASSPGTSLQFF,TGCGCCAGCAGCCCAGGGACTAGCCTACAGTTCTTC
NA,NA,TRBV10-2,TRBJ2-2,CASSNHGDTGELFF,TGCGCCAGCAGTAATCACGGGGACACCGGGGAGCTGTTTTTT
NA,TRBD1,TRBV7-2,TRBJ2-7,CASSSTRTGIYEQYF,TGTGCCAGCAGCTCGACGCGGACAGGGATATACGAGCAGTACTTC
NA,NA,TRBV29-1,TRBJ1-4,CSVRAGVRTNEKLFF,TGCAGCGTTAGGGCAGGGGTGAGAACTAATGAAAAACTGTTTTTT
NA,NA,TRBV19,TRBJ1-1,CASSIVSGGWSRGTEAFF,TGTGCCAGTAGTATAGTGAGCGGGGGCTGGTCTCGAGGCACTGAAGCTTTCTTT
NA,NA,TRBV29-1,TRBJ1-5,CSALLAGLGQPQHF,TGCAGCGCCCTCCTCGCAGGGTTAGGTCAGCCCCAGCATTTT
NA,NA,TRBV19,TRBJ2-2,CATSRPGELFF,TGTGCCACCAGCAGGCCCGGGGAGCTGTTTTTT
NA,NA,TRBV2,TRBJ1-5,CASSGGSQPQHF,TGTGCCAGCAGCGGGGGTAGCCAGCCCCAGCATTTT
NA,TRBD1,TRBV28,TRBJ2-7,CASSLYGQGARYEQYF,TGTGCCAGCAGTTTATACGGACAGGGGGCGCGATACGAGCAGTACTTC
NA,TRBD2,TRBV28,TRBJ2-7,CASSRPAGGTYEQYF,TGTGCCAGCAGTAGACCAGCGGGAGGAACATACGAGCAGTACTTC
NA,NA,TRBV11-2,TRBJ2-7,CASSSWTSSWGPYEQYF,TGTGCCAGCAGCTCCTGGACCAGTAGTTGGGGCCCCTACGAGCAGTACTTC
NA,NA,TRBV21-1,TRBJ2-7,CASASGEQYF,TGTGCCAGCGCCTCGGGGGAGCAGTACTTC
NA,NA,TRBV14,TRBJ2-7,CASSSGGRTHQDEQYF,TGTGCCAGCAGCTCAGGAGGAAGGACGCACCAGGACGAGCAGTACTTC
once,NA,TRBV19,TRBJ2-7,CASSMQGYSYEQYF,TGTGCCAGTAGTATGCAGGGGTACTCCTACGAGCAGTACTTC
once,TRBD1,TRBV29-1,TRBJ2-3,CSVERTGTGTQYF,TGCAGCGTTGAACGGACAGGCACGGGTACGCAGTATTTT
few,NA,TRBV28,TRBJ1-1,CASPKSNRDGDTEAFF,TGTGCCAGTCCAAAATCTAACAGGGATGGCGACACTGAAGCTTTCTTT
NA,NA,TRBV28,TRBJ2-6,CASSWSVSGANVLTF,TGTGCCAGCAGTTGGTCAGTGTCTGGGGCCAACGTCCTGACTTTC
NA,NA,TRBV28,TRBJ2-1,CASSSLFNEQFF,TGTGCCAGCAGTTCCCTATTCAATGAGCAGTTCTTC
NA,NA,TRBV3-1/TRBV3-2,TRBJ2-1,CASSPTQGSYNEQFF,TGTGCCAGCAGCCCCACCCAGGGATCCTACAATGAGCAGTTCTTC
NA,TRBD1,TRBV7-6,TRBJ1-5,CASSFRQGDQPQHF,TGTGCCAGCAGCTTCAGACAGGGGGATCAGCCCCAGCATTTT
once,TRBD1,TRBV6-1,TRBJ1-3,CASSEYIEGQGASGNTIYF,TGTGCCAGCAGTGAGTACATCGAGGGGCAGGGGGCCTCTGGAAACACCATATATTTT
few,TRBD1,TRBV6-5,TRBJ1-6,CASSYGDRDRSPLHF,TGTGCCAGCAGTTACGGGGACAGGGACCGGTCACCCCTCCACTTT